Listed below are T cell receptor beta chains from one sample, sequenced in a study of blood T cell repertoires in COVID-19. The data were produced by immunoSEQ multiplex PCR, yet TCRdb's version contains in-frame clones alone and is incomplete. This sample has around 140,000 clones, with approximately 88% found just once. Sequenced: peripheral blood. These receptors all come from a man in his sixties with active or convalescent COVID-19. The CDR3 runs from the conserved cysteine through the conserved F or W. The order of the fields is clone size, J gene, D gene, V gene, CDR3 protein, CDR3 DNA. The D gene is left open where the match is weak. The size of a clone is reported for some rows only, either as once, few or many, or as a class for expanded clones.

clone_size: .
j_call: TRBJ1-3
d_call: TRBD1
v_call: TRBV7-9
cdr3_aa: CASSFPRDRPGNTIYF
cdr3_nt: TGTGCCAGCAGCTTTCCCCGGGACAGACCTGGAAACACCATATATTTT

clone_size: .
j_call: TRBJ2-2
d_call: .
v_call: TRBV6-6
cdr3_aa: CASSYAAAGELFF
cdr3_nt: TGTGCCAGCAGTTACGCGGCGGCCGGGGAGCTGTTTTTT

clone_size: once
j_call: TRBJ1-1
d_call: .
v_call: TRBV5-1
cdr3_aa: CASRNQGNTEAFF
cdr3_nt: TGCGCCAGCAGGAACCAGGGGAACACTGAAGCTTTCTTT

clone_size: .
j_call: TRBJ2-7
d_call: TRBD1
v_call: TRBV11-2
cdr3_aa: CASSSGQGAAYEQYF
cdr3_nt: TGTGCCAGCAGCTCCGGACAGGGGGCGGCCTACGAGCAGTACTTC

clone_size: .
j_call: TRBJ2-6
d_call: TRBD2
v_call: TRBV5-4
cdr3_aa: CASSAGTSGRSGANVLTF
cdr3_nt: TGTGCCAGCAGCGCGGGGACTAGCGGGAGGTCTGGGGCCAACGTCCTGACTTTC

clone_size: .
j_call: TRBJ2-7
d_call: TRBD2
v_call: TRBV6-2/TRBV6-3
cdr3_aa: CASSYGTSGRYFSYEQYF
cdr3_nt: TGTGCCAGCAGTTACGGGACTAGCGGGAGGTATTTCTCCTACGAGCAGTACTTC

clone_size: few
j_call: TRBJ2-5
d_call: TRBD2
v_call: TRBV2
cdr3_aa: CASGGEETQYF
cdr3_nt: TGTGCCAGCGGGGGGGAAGAGACCCAGTACTTC

clone_size: .
j_call: TRBJ2-2
d_call: .
v_call: TRBV3-1/TRBV3-2
cdr3_aa: CASSQIAGFTGELFF
cdr3_nt: TGTGCCAGCAGCCAAATTGCGGGGTTCACCGGGGAGCTGTTTTTT

clone_size: .
j_call: TRBJ2-1
d_call: TRBD1
v_call: TRBV10-3
cdr3_aa: CAISESETGILNEQFF
cdr3_nt: TGTGCCATCAGTGAGTCCGAGACAGGGATCCTCAATGAGCAGTTCTTC

clone_size: .
j_call: TRBJ1-5
d_call: .
v_call: TRBV24-1
cdr3_aa: CATTRHYRDTEPNQPQHF
cdr3_nt: TGTGCCACCACGAGGCACTACCGGGACACGGAACCCAATCAGCCCCAGCATTTT

clone_size: .
j_call: TRBJ2-3
d_call: TRBD2
v_call: TRBV24-1
cdr3_aa: CATSDTPSGSPSWSTDTQYF
cdr3_nt: TGTGCCACCAGTGATACCCCTAGCGGGAGTCCCTCCTGGAGCACAGATACGCAGTATTTT

clone_size: few
j_call: TRBJ1-5
d_call: .
v_call: TRBV19
cdr3_aa: CASNLLQFSNQPQHF
cdr3_nt: TGTGCCAGTAATCTCCTACAGTTTAGCAATCAGCCCCAGCATTTT

clone_size: once
j_call: TRBJ2-5
d_call: TRBD1
v_call: TRBV7-2
cdr3_aa: CASTVTGAGETQYF
cdr3_nt: TGTGCCAGCACCGTGACAGGGGCCGGGGAGACCCAGTACTTC

clone_size: .
j_call: TRBJ2-7
d_call: .
v_call: TRBV28
cdr3_aa: CASSFGGVSSYEQYF
cdr3_nt: TGTGCCAGCAGTTTCGGCGGGGTCAGCTCCTACGAGCAGTACTTC

clone_size: once
j_call: TRBJ1-2
d_call: .
v_call: TRBV6-5
cdr3_aa: CASSYSPGGGNYGYTF
cdr3_nt: TGTGCCAGCAGTTACTCCCCCGGTGGAGGTAACTATGGCTACACCTTC